The present TCR beta chain was sequenced within a study of blood T cell repertoires in COVID-19 (TCRdb year 2020). Turning to the overall study: Collaborator samples came from the United States, Italy and Spain and covered acute and convalescent phases of COVID-19. The prospective study material was composed of cDNA or gDNA derived from T cells, B-cell-depleted T cells, or PBMCs. The dataset comprised deeply sampled blood TCRbeta repertoires from subjects exposed to, actively infected with, or recovered from COVID-19. A freely available public database, intended as a resource for researchers studying the immune response to SARS-CoV-2, is where the repertoires were released. Samples came from the ongoing ImmuneRACE study (first 160 participants) plus 1,254 subjects from 6 global collaborators. A de-identified subject ID, COVID-19 status, age in years and sex were almost always included in the sample metadata. HLA class I and class II types, where available, came from metadata supplied by the sample provider rather than from assay-based typing. Broader findings and caveats from the paper: The amount of clinical and demographic metadata varied by source and participant and was provided uncurated.

For this clone: What this receptor recognizes is not known. One base away there is no much larger clone; base qualities are not given.

TCRbeta CDR3 regions were amplified from genomic DNA using the immunoSEQ Assay, a bias-controlled multiplex PCR. The authors processed their data as follows. The number of nucleated cells in each sample was estimated by amplification of reference gene primers within the assay. Sequence reads were collapsed and filtered to measure the absolute abundance of every unique TCRbeta CDR3 rearrangement. For each sample, productive Simpson clonality was calculated by taking the square root of Simpson's diversity index across productive rearrangements. TCRdb took this table from immuneACCESS and kept in-frame rearrangements with V and J called. Such tables lack part of the clones; where checked against another copy, unresolved V genes explain under half of the gap, and the rest is unexplained. V and J calls and clone size are those listed in that table; D and trimming were worked out from the DNA. Here the sample has 250,000 or so clones; 88% occur a single time. About 6.7% of the sample is held by the ten biggest clonotypes.

In Seattle, one collaborating source enrolled patients while the infection was active and tracked those patients longitudinally over the course of disease. Each collaborating institution followed its own protocols to collect whole blood in K2EDTA tubes. For TCRbeta analysis, collaborator samples were shipped as frozen whole blood, as isolated PBMCs, or as DNA extracted from either sample type. V lost 3 bases and J lost 3 bases, and the count of bases not matched to a germline gene is 12. Its CDR3 holds 17 amino acids, cysteine through valine. Of all the DNA, just the CDR3 is kept, 51 bases in frame from base 1.

The sample was peripheral blood. In this chain, TRBV23-1 is recombined with TRBJ2-7, with 9 bases in between that match TRBD2. Being an ORF, TRBV23-1 has a function that is uncertain. The clonotype originates from a woman in her twenties or thirties with COVID-19, enrolled during active disease. The DNA sequence is TGCGCCAGCAGTCACGTTAGCGGGAGTTGGATGAACTACGAGCAGTACGTC. Its amino acids are CASSHVSGSWMNYEQYV.